These 26 T cell receptor beta chains came from one sample sequenced in a study of cytomegalovirus exposure and HLA in healthy donors. The primer mix had 60 Vbeta and 13 Jbeta primers. Here immunoSEQ multiplex PCR was the method, and the copy in TCRdb shows in-frame clones only, minus some. The sample shows 120,000 or so clones, roughly 71% of them seen only once. Sample: PBMCs. The source is a woman between 45 and 65 years old in good health and CMV-seropositive.

The rearrangement uses TRBV6-6 and TRBJ1-5; no clear D. Germline values: CDR1 MNHNY, CDR2 SVGAGI (reference sequence). Trimming cost V 4 bases and J 7 bases, with 8 bases left between them. This CDR3 spans 12 amino acids. Here the CDR3 reads CASSWEPQPQHF. The CDR3 DNA reads TGTGCCAGCAGTTGGGAGCCCCAGCCCCAGCATTTT.

The chain joins TRBV25-1 to TRBJ2-1; D gene ambiguous. The CDR3 covers 13 residues. The V and J ends lost 6 bases and 6 bases respectively, with 12 bases between them. Germline loops: CDR1 MGHDK, CDR2 SYGVNS. CDR3 in DNA: TGTGCCAGCAGCAGAAGTATCCCCAATGAGCAGTTCTTC. It encodes CASSRSIPNEQFF.

The chain recombines TRBV4-2 with TRBJ1-6; perhaps TRBD1 as D (5 bases). CDR3 length: 19 residues. The germline gives CDR1 LGHNA, CDR2 YNFKEQ. The germline V and J ends were trimmed by 0 bases and 0 bases, with 15 bases remaining between them. In nucleotides, the CDR3 is TGTGCCAGCAGCCAAGATCCCCAGGGAAGGAGCTCCTATAATTCACCCCTCCACTTT. Translating gives CASSQDPQGRSSYNSPLHF.

The chain carries TRBV4-2 and TRBJ2-3, with 8 bases lining up with TRBD2. Germline CDR1 and CDR2: LGHNA and YNFKEQ. The CDR3 contains 18 residues. J was trimmed by 1 base and V by 2 bases; bases with no gene match: 11. As DNA, the CDR3 is TGTGCCAGCAGCCAAACCCGGGGTAGCGGGGAGCGCACAGATACGCAGTATTTT. It yields the protein CASSQTRGSGERTDTQYF.

The chain uses TRBV5-1 and TRBJ1-2; D might be TRBD1 (6 bases). In germline, CDR1 is SGHRS, CDR2 YFSETQ. The CDR3 has 12 amino acids. The V end was cut by 4 bases, the J end by 6 bases, with 10 bases between. Here the CDR3 reads CASSVAGDGYTF. The CDR3 DNA follows: TGCGCCAGCAGCGTAGCAGGGGATGGCTACACCTTC. The full variable domain, completed using reference TRBV5-1 and TRBJ1-2, is KAGVTQTPRYLIKTRGQQVTLSCSPISGHRSVSWYQQTPGQGLQFLFEYFSETQRNKGNFPGRFSGRQFSNSRSEMNVSTLELGDSALYLCASSVAGDGYTFGSGTRLTVV.

J is TRBJ2-5 and V is TRBV14, with TRBD2 identical over 8 bases. The V gene end was trimmed by 1 base and the J gene end by 5 bases; junction bases not matched to a gene: 3. The CDR3 sequence is 14 residues long. Germline V lookup: CDR1 SGHDN, CDR2 FVKESK. The CDR3 nucleotides are TGTGCCAGCAGCCAAGCGGGGGGGCTCGAGACCCAGTACTTC. Its protein product is CASSQAGGLETQYF.

There are a few counts of this clone. The chain links TRBV6-5 to TRBJ1-1, with no clear D. There are 11 residues in the CDR3. V lost 2 bases and J 8 bases, leaving 6 bases between the germline ends. Per the germline V gene, CDR1 is MNHEY and CDR2 is SVGAGI. CDR3 loop: CASSYGTEAFF. The CDR3 DNA follows: TGTGCCAGCAGTTACGGTACAGAAGCTTTCTTT.

This clone was seen more than once but under ten times. This chain links TRBV19 with TRBJ1-1; no clear D gene. Germline CDR1 is LNHDA and CDR2 is SQIVND (reference sequence). Between the trimmed V and J ends, which lost 1 base and 6 bases, there was a span of 9 bases. The length of the CDR3 is 13 residues. The CDR3 DNA reads TGTGCCAGTAGTATAGCCCCCCAGTCTGAAGCTTTCTTT. This gives the protein CASSIAPQSEAFF.

The rearrangement joins TRBV5-1 to TRBJ2-2, with D uncertain. Germline lookup yields CDR1 SGHRS and CDR2 YFSETQ. With 0 bases removed from V and 2 bases from J, the gap between germline ends came to 11 bases. This CDR3 is built from 16 residues. CDR3 region: CASSLDAAGNTGELFF. CDR3 DNA sequence: TGCGCCAGCAGCTTGGACGCGGCCGGTAACACCGGGGAGCTGTTTTTT.

The rearrangement joins TRBV7-9 to TRBJ1-2; 7 positions agree with TRBD1. The junction had 13 bases not matched to a gene; V was cut back by 5 bases and J by 4 bases. Germline loops: CDR1 SEHNR, CDR2 FQNEAQ (reference sequence). This CDR3 has 16 residues. CDR3 in DNA: TGTGCCAGCAGCCCCTGGGCAGGGGGTCGCAGCTATGGCTACACCTTC. Translated, it gives CASSPWAGGRSYGYTF.

There are a few counts of this clone. The rearrangement links TRBV30 to TRBJ1-2; possible D gene TRBD1, 6 bases. The V gene lost 0 bases and the J gene lost 0 bases, with 17 bases spanning the gap. Germline V gene lookup returns CDR1 GTSNPN and CDR2 SVGIG (reference sequence). The length of the CDR3 is 17 residues. The DNA for the CDR3 is TGTGCCTGGAGTGTACTATTCCGGAAGGGGGCTAACTATGGCTACACCTTC. It is translated as CAWSVLFRKGANYGYTF.

The rearrangement uses TRBV5-1 and TRBJ1-2; a weak D match, TRBD1 (6 bases). The CDR3 spans 12 residues. The germline V gene encodes CDR1 SGHRS and CDR2 YFSETQ. V lost 4 bases and J lost 4, with 8 bases in between. The CDR3 loop is CASSPQGYGYTF. CDR3 DNA sequence: TGCGCCAGCAGCCCACAGGGCTATGGCTACACCTTC.

Concerning this clone itself: The identical CDR3 is also encoded by other nucleotide sequences in the sample. The chain employs TRBV15 and TRBJ2-7; TRBD1 is a possible D gene (6 bases). CDR3 length: 18 amino acids. Germline CDR1 and CDR2: LNHNV and YYDKDF (reference sequence). Trimming took off 0 bases at V and 2 bases at J, with 20 bases between the two ends. CDR3 sequence (DNA): TGTGCCACCAGCAGAGATCAATTGACAGGATCTATCCCCTACGAGCAGTACTTC. Its protein is CATSRDQLTGSIPYEQYF.

V and J are TRBV7-8 and TRBJ1-4, with D possibly TRBD1 on 5 matching bases. V was pared by 2 bases and J by 3 bases, with 10 bases between. Germline loops: CDR1 SGHVS, CDR2 FQNEAQ. The CDR3 loop spans 15 amino acids. CDR3 in DNA: TGTGCCAGCAGCTTAATCAGGGTTCCTAATGAAAAACTGTTTTTT. This sequence encodes CASSLIRVPNEKLFF.

Comment on this clone: At one end the junction does not follow the germline gene, possibly because of a read error. The DNA for the CDR3 is TGCGCCCGCAGCTCCTCGACTAGGGTGGGCACCGGGGAGCTGTTTTTT. It codes for CARSSSTRVGTGELFF. This chain links TRBV5-1 with TRBJ2-2; the D gene is possibly TRBD2 (6 bases). This CDR3 region has 16 residues. Germline values: CDR1 SGHRS, CDR2 YFSETQ.

The chain employs TRBV7-8 and TRBJ2-5, with 7 bases fitting TRBD2. The V gene's germline CDR1 is SGHVS and CDR2 FQNEAQ. After removal of 6 bases from V and 7 bases from J, the junction contained 11 bases not matched to a gene. The CDR3 length is 14 residues. The CDR3: CASRPAGQSGTQYF. The CDR3 coding sequence is TGTGCCAGCAGACCAGCGGGGCAAAGCGGGACCCAGTACTTC.

The chain is built from TRBV5-4 and TRBJ2-7; 12 nucleotides align to TRBD1. CDR1 and CDR2 from the germline V gene are SGHNT and YYREEE (reference sequence). The CDR3 is 15 residues long. V lost 1 base to trimming and J lost 7 bases; unmatched junction nucleotides: 6. The CDR3 here is CASSLLGQGAWEQYF. CDR3 sequence (DNA): TGTGCCAGCAGCTTGTTGGGACAGGGGGCTTGGGAGCAGTACTTC.

The J gene is TRBJ2-1, the V gene TRBV18; D may be TRBD1 (5 bases). The CDR3 extends over 14 amino acids. V was trimmed by 3 bases and J by 7 bases, leaving 13 bases between them. Germline CDR1 and CDR2: KGHSH and LQKENI. CDR3 coding DNA: TGTGCCAGCTCACCGACAGTTAAAGAAAATGAGCAGTTCTTC. Translated, it gives CASSPTVKENEQFF.

This rearrangement joins TRBV7-2 to TRBJ2-3; TRBD1 might be the D (5 bases). Germline CDR1 SGHTA, CDR2 FQGNSA. Trimming shortened V by 0 bases and J by 7 bases, and 14 bases separated the two germline ends. The CDR3 is 15 amino acids. The DNA of the CDR3 is TGTGCCAGCAGCTTAGCGCCGGTGACAGCCTATACGCAGTATTTT. Its translation: CASSLAPVTAYTQYF. Full variable domain (remainder filled in from reference TRBV7-2 and TRBJ2-3): GAGVSQSPSNKVTEKGKDVELRCDPISGHTALYWYRQSLGQGLEFLIYFQGNSAPDKSGLPSDRFSAERTGGSVSTLTIQRTQQEDSAVYLCASSLAPVTAYTQYFGPGTRLTVL.

The chain is built from TRBV6-5 and TRBJ1-6; maybe TRBD1 (6 bases). The V gene lost 4 bases and the J gene lost 6 bases, with 16 bases spanning the gap. Per germline, CDR1 MNHEY and CDR2 SVGAGI. The CDR3 is 16 amino acids. This chain's CDR3 is CASSSSLRQANSPLHF. CDR3 DNA: TGTGCCAGCAGTTCCAGCCTTAGACAGGCTAATTCACCCCTCCACTTT.

The rearrangement uses TRBV19 and TRBJ1-1, with D possibly TRBD1 on 5 matching bases. The germline CDR1 and CDR2 sequences are LNHDA and SQIVND (reference sequence). The CDR3 spans 14 residues. V was clipped by 3 bases and J by 3 bases, with 11 bases between them. CDR3 sequence reads: CASSITGPDTEAFF. Written as DNA, the CDR3 is TGTGCCAGTAGTATCACAGGCCCTGACACTGAAGCTTTCTTT.

This clone occurred a few times. The chain is built from TRBV4-1 and TRBJ1-3, with D perhaps matching TRBD1 (5 bases). The germline CDR1 and CDR2 sequences are MGHRA and YSYEKL. Deletions cut 4 bases from V and 3 bases from J, with 13 bases between. The CDR3 has 15 residues. In DNA form, the CDR3 reads TGCGCCAGCAGCCTCCTGGGACTGAGTGGAAACACCATATATTTT. Encoded protein: CASSLLGLSGNTIYF.

V is TRBV20-1 and J is TRBJ2-1; unclear D gene. V was trimmed by 6 bases and J by 10 bases, leaving 10 bases between them. The CDR3 sequence is 10 residues long. The germline gives CDR1 DFQATT, CDR2 SNEGSKA (reference sequence). The CDR3 DNA follows: TGCAGTGCCTCCCGGGTCGAGCAGTTCTTC. This gives the protein CSASRVEQFF.

The gene calls are TRBV11-2 and TRBJ1-4; perhaps TRBD1 as D (5 bases). Germline V lookup: CDR1 SGHAT, CDR2 FQNNGV. This CDR3 is 16 amino acids long. Trimming removed 2 bases from V and 6 bases from J, with 16 bases in between. The CDR3 nucleotides are TGTGCCAGCAGCTTACGTTGGGGGGAAACAGATGAAAAACTGTTTTTT. Translated, it gives CASSLRWGETDEKLFF. Full variable domain (rest looked up from reference TRBV11-2 and TRBJ1-4): EAGVAQSPRYKIIEKRQSVAFWCNPISGHATLYWYQQILGQGPKLLIQFQNNGVVDDSQLPKDRFSAERLKGVDSTLKIQPAKLEDSAVYLCASSLRWGETDEKLFFGSGTQLSVL.

The rearrangement joins TRBV30 to TRBJ2-7; 8 positions match TRBD2. The CDR3 covers 18 residues. CDR1 is GTSNPN and CDR2 is SVGIG in the germline V gene (reference sequence). The junction had 13 bases not matched to a gene; V was cut back by 0 bases and J by 0 bases. In DNA, the CDR3 is TGTGCCTGGAGTGTAACGTGGCGGGGGGCCCGACGCTCCTACGAGCAGTACTTC. It codes for CAWSVTWRGARRSYEQYF.

The chain has TRBV30 and TRBJ1-5, with 8 bases identical to TRBD1. The ends lost 1 base at V and 5 bases at J; junction bases unmatched: 4. Germline V lookup: CDR1 GTSNPN, CDR2 SVGIG (reference sequence). The CDR3 has 14 amino acids. The CDR3 DNA sequence: TGTGCCTGGAGTGGGACAGGGACTTATCAGCCCCAGCATTTT. Protein: CAWSGTGTYQPQHF.